These T cell receptor beta chains were read from a single sample in a study of PD-1 blockade in classical Hodgkin lymphoma. Profiled with immunoSEQ multiplex PCR; TCRdb holds only in-frame clones, not every one. The sample carries over 20,000 clones, approximately 67% recorded once. The sequencing here drew on peripheral blood mononuclear cells (PBMCs), taken before the fourth cycle of nivolumab. These receptors all stem from a human donor with classical Hodgkin lymphoma. CDR3s include the opening cysteine and the closing phenylalanine or tryptophan. Fields, in order: D gene, clone size, J gene, V gene, CDR3 protein, CDR3 DNA. D genes are given only for firm matches. Rows may omit the clone size; those that give it use once, few, many or a size class.

d_gene: -; abundance: -; j_gene: TRBJ1-2; v_gene: TRBV7-3; CDR3aa: CASTTCPRRVTIGYTF; CDR3nt: TGTGCCAGCACCACCTGCCCCCGACGGGTTACTATTGGCTACACCTTC
d_gene: -; abundance: -; j_gene: TRBJ1-4; v_gene: TRBV6-5; CDR3aa: CASSQVGNEKLFF; CDR3nt: TGTGCCAGCAGTCAGGTGGGGAATGAAAAACTGTTTTTT
d_gene: -; abundance: few; j_gene: TRBJ1-2; v_gene: TRBV4-3; CDR3aa: CASSQDVGTRDGYTF; CDR3nt: TGCGCCAGCAGCCAAGATGTGGGGACAAGGGATGGCTACACCTTC
d_gene: TRBD1; abundance: -; j_gene: TRBJ1-1; v_gene: TRBV6-5; CDR3aa: CASSTGGDEAFF; CDR3nt: TGTGCCAGCAGCACAGGGGGCGATGAAGCTTTCTTT
d_gene: -; abundance: -; j_gene: TRBJ2-5; v_gene: TRBV25-1; CDR3aa: CASSDYTGNQETQYF; CDR3nt: TGTGCCAGCAGTGACTATACCGGGAACCAAGAGACCCAGTACTTC
d_gene: TRBD2; abundance: -; j_gene: TRBJ2-3; v_gene: TRBV7-9; CDR3aa: CASRLAGEPGTDTQYF; CDR3nt: TGTGCCAGCAGACTAGCGGGGGAGCCCGGCACAGATACGCAGTATTTT
d_gene: -; abundance: -; j_gene: TRBJ1-4; v_gene: TRBV9; CDR3aa: CASSVEGARSGEKLFF; CDR3nt: TGTGCCAGCAGCGTAGAAGGTGCCAGGTCGGGTGAAAAACTGTTTTTT
d_gene: -; abundance: -; j_gene: TRBJ2-1; v_gene: TRBV18; CDR3aa: CASSPPGERGEQFF; CDR3nt: TGTGCCAGCTCACCGCCAGGGGAGAGGGGTGAGCAGTTCTTC
d_gene: -; abundance: few; j_gene: TRBJ2-1; v_gene: TRBV7-9; CDR3aa: CASSGGYNEQFF; CDR3nt: TGTGCCAGCAGCGGGGGTTACAATGAGCAGTTCTTC
d_gene: -; abundance: -; j_gene: TRBJ2-5; v_gene: TRBV5-1; CDR3aa: CASSIGAAQETQYF; CDR3nt: TGCGCCAGCAGTATAGGAGCGGCACAAGAGACCCAGTACTTC
d_gene: -; abundance: -; j_gene: TRBJ2-7; v_gene: TRBV5-1; CDR3aa: CASSLDPREQYF; CDR3nt: TGCGCCAGCAGTTTAGACCCCCGCGAGCAGTACTTC
d_gene: -; abundance: -; j_gene: TRBJ1-2; v_gene: TRBV7-2; CDR3aa: CASSLANTNYGYTF; CDR3nt: TGTGCCAGCAGCTTAGCGAATACTAACTATGGCTACACCTTC
d_gene: -; abundance: -; j_gene: TRBJ1-4; v_gene: TRBV7-8; CDR3aa: CASSAWRLRGKDEKLFF; CDR3nt: TGTGCCAGCAGCGCCTGGAGGTTAAGGGGGAAGGATGAAAAACTGTTTTTT
d_gene: -; abundance: -; j_gene: TRBJ2-7; v_gene: TRBV4-2; CDR3aa: CASSSRDNAEQYF; CDR3nt: TGTGCCAGCAGCTCCCGGGACAATGCCGAGCAGTACTTC
d_gene: -; abundance: -; j_gene: TRBJ1-6; v_gene: TRBV18; CDR3aa: CASSPTATGSPLHF; CDR3nt: TGTGCCAGCTCACCCACAGCTACTGGCTCACCCCTCCACTTT
d_gene: -; abundance: -; j_gene: TRBJ1-5; v_gene: TRBV5-3; CDR3aa: CASSLVKRAQHF; CDR3nt: TGTGCCAGCAGCTTGGTGAAAAGGGCCCAGCATTTT